What follows is one T cell receptor (beta chain) and its context. This clone came up once. The clone's antigen remains unknown. There are no base qualities to consult, and no much larger clone falls within one base. Library preparation was by the immunoSEQ multiplex PCR assay. Concerning the study's data processing: A statistical classification framework was built to diagnose cytomegalovirus status from the catalog of TCR beta chain sequences. This is the immuneACCESS table as TCRdb keeps it, with only in-frame sequences that have V and J called. A part of the clones is gone; compared with another copy, unresolved V genes explain less than half, and the rest is unexplained. V, J and clone size reflect that table, while D and trimming were determined from the DNA. The sample yields 190,000 or so clones; 65% to 85% were counted once. Of the sample, 2.8% is held by the ten largest clones. Deletion took 5 bases off V and 2 bases off J, with a span of 18 bases between the germline ends. The germline V gene (reference sequence) yields MNHNY for CDR1 and SVGAGI for CDR2. Measured from the cysteine to the phenylalanine, the CDR3 is 16 residues long. Solely the CDR3 DNA is kept, with 48 bases framed from the first base.

The donors belonged to the validation cohort of about 110 subjects, which was separate from the 666-subject first cohort. The sample belongs to a study of cytomegalovirus exposure and HLA in healthy donors (dated by TCRdb to 2016 to 2017). About the full investigation: According to a later analysis, the roughly 130 validation repertoires were produced on the same platform as the roughly 600 repertoires of the first cohort. To predict cytomegalovirus infection status, the study combined high-throughput TCR immunosequencing, statistical association of individual TCRs with disease status, and machine learning. A separate validation cohort of 100 to 150 different subjects was used in addition to the roughly 620-subject first cohort. The study aimed to test whether signatures of past pathogen exposure could be identified by cataloging public T cell receptors. Beyond this particular receptor, the publication reports: The authors suggested that the approach could potentially be generalized to other disease states and immunological phenotypes. The classifier was reported to diagnose cytomegalovirus status with high specificity and sensitivity in both the original cohort and the validation cohort. Subsequent analysis determined that TCRs grouped into clusters in the first cohort also showed a tendency toward co-occurrence across the 120 or so validation repertoires, and 85% to 95% of cluster scores exceeded 0. In the study, 164 TCR beta chains were listed as associated with cytomegalovirus. All 130 or so repertoires were used to score co-occurrence in the validation cohort in a later analysis, because that analysis had no HLA typing for the cohort. A few of the identified cytomegalovirus-associated TCR beta chains were confirmed in vitro to be specific for cytomegalovirus antigens. Across donors, most TCR sequences were observed very rarely, whereas some public TCRs were present in many individuals.

This receptor was taken from a woman aged 18-29 years in good health and CMV-seropositive. The chain couples TRBV6-6 to TRBJ2-5, with TRBD1 as a weak D call on 6 bases. The sequenced sample was PBMCs. The sequenced DNA: TGTGCCAGCAGTGACTTACGACAGGCACTACAAGAGACCCAGTACTTC. Its coded protein is CASSDLRQALQETQYF.